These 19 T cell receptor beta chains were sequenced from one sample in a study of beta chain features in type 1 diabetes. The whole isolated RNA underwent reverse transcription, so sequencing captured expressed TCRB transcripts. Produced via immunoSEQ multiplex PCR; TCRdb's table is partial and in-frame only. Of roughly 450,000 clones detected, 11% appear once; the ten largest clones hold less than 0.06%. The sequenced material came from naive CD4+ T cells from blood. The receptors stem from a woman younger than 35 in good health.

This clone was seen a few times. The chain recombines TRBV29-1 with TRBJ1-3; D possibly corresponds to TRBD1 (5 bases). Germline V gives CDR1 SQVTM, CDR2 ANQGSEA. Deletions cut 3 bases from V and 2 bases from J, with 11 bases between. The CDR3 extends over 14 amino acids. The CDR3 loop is CSVETGTAGNTIYF. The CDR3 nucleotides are TGCAGCGTTGAGACCGGGACCGCTGGAAACACCATATATTTT.

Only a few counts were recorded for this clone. Here the CDR3 reads CASSFDQGGNTQYF. The CDR3 DNA follows: TGCGCCAGCAGCTTTGATCAGGGCGGGAATACGCAGTATTTT. The chain uses TRBV5-1 and TRBJ2-3, with D perhaps matching TRBD2 (6 bases). The CDR3 length is 14 residues. Trimming took off 2 bases at V and 7 bases at J, with 14 bases between the two ends. Germline values: CDR1 SGHRS, CDR2 YFSETQ.

In nucleotides, the CDR3 is TGCGCCAGCAGCTTGCCCGGACAGGGGAGATATGGCTACACCTTC. Translating gives CASSLPGQGRYGYTF. The gene calls are TRBV5-1 and TRBJ1-2; 9 bases line up with TRBD1. V lost 1 base, J lost 5 bases, and 6 bases stayed unmatched. CDR1 is SGHRS, CDR2 YFSETQ, per germline. The CDR3 consists of 15 residues. Together with reference TRBV5-1 and TRBJ1-2, the CDR3 gives the full variable domain: KAGVTQTPRYLIKTRGQQVTLSCSPISGHRSVSWYQQTPGQGLQFLFEYFSETQRNKGNFPGRFSGRQFSNSRSEMNVSTLELGDSALYLCASSLPGQGRYGYTFGSGTRLTVV.

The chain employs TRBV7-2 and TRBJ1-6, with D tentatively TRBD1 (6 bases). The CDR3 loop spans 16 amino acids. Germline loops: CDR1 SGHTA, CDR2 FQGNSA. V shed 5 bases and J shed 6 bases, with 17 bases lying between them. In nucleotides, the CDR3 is TGTGCCAGCAGCCCCACCCCTCGAGGGGGTAATTCACCCCTCCACTTT. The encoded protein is CASSPTPRGGNSPLHF.

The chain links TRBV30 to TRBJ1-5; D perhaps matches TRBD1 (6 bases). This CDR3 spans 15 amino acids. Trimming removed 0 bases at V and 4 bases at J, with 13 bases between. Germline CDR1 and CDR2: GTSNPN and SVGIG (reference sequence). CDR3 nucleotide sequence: TGTGCCTGGAGTGTAACAGGGAGTACTAATCAGCCCCAGCATTTT. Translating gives CAWSVTGSTNQPQHF.

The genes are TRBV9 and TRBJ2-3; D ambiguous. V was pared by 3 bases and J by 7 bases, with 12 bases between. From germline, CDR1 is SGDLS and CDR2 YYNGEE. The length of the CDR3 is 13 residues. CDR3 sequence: CASSAEFVHTQYF. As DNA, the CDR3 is TGTGCCAGCAGCGCAGAGTTTGTGCATACGCAGTATTTT.

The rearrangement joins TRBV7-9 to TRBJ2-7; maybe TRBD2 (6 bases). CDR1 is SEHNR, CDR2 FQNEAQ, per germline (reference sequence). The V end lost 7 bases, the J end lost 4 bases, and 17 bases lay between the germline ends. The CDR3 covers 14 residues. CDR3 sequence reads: CASTRGRSEYEQYF. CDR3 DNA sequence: TGTGCCAGCACCCGGGGGAGATCTGAATACGAGCAGTACTTC.

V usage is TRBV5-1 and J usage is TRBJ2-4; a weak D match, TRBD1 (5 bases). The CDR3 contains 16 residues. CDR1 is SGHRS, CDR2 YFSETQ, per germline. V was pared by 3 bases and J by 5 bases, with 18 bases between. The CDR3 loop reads CASSSSVRDGENIQYF. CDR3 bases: TGCGCCAGCAGCTCATCAGTCAGGGATGGAGAAAACATTCAGTACTTC.

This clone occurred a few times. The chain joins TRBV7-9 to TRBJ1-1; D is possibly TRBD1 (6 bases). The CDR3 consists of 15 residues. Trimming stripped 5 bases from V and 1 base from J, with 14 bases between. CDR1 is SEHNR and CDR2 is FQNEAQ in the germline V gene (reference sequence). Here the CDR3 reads CASSPQGPRNTEAFF. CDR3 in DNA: TGTGCCAGCAGCCCCCAGGGGCCGAGGAACACTGAAGCTTTCTTT.

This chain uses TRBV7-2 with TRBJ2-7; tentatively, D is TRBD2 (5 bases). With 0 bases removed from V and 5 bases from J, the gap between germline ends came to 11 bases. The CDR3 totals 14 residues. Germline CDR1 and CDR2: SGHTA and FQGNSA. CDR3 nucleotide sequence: TGTGCCAGCAGCTTAGCACGGGAACGGCACGAGCAGTACTTC. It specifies CASSLARERHEQYF.

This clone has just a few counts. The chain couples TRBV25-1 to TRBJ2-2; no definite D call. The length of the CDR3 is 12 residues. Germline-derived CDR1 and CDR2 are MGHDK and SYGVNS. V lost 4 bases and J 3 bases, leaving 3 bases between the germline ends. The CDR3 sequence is CASSAYTGELFF. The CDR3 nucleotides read TGTGCCAGCAGTGCCTACACCGGGGAGCTGTTTTTT.

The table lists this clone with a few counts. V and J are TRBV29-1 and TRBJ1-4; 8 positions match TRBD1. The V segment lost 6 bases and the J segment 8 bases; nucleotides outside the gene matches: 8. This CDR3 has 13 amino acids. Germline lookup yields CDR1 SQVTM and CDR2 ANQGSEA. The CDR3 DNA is TGCAGCGTAACCAGGGGGCAGTTAGAAAAACTGTTTTTT. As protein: CSVTRGQLEKLFF.

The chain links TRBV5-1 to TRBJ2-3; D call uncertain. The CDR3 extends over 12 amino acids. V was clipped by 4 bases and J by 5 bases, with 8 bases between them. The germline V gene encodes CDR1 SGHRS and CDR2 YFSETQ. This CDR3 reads CASSTQRDTQYF. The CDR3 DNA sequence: TGCGCCAGCAGCACCCAACGAGATACGCAGTATTTT.

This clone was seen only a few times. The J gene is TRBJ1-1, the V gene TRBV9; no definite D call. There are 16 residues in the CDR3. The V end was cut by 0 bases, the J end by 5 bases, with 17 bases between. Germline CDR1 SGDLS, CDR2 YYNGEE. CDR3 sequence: CASSVAPVPGITEAFF. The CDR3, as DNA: TGTGCCAGCAGCGTAGCCCCCGTGCCGGGGATTACTGAAGCTTTCTTT.

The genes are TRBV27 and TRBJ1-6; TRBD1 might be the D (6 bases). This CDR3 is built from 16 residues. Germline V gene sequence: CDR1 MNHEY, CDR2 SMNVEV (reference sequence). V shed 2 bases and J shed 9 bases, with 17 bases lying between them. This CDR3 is CASSLKVRGRGSPLHF. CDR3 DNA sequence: TGTGCCAGCAGTTTAAAGGTCAGGGGTAGGGGTTCACCCCTCCACTTT.

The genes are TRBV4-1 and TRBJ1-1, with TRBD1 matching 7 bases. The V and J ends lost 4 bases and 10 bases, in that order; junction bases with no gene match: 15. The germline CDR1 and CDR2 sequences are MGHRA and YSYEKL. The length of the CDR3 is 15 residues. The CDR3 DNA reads TGCGCCAGCAGCCGATGGACAGGCGGGAACCTTGGAGCTTTCTTT. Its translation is CASSRWTGGNLGAFF.

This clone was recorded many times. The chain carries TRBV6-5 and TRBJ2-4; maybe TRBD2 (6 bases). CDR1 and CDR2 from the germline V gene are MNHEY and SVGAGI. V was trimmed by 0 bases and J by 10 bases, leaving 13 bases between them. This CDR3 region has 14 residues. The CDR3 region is CASSYSTSGKIQYF. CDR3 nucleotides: TGTGCCAGCAGTTACTCGACTAGTGGGAAGATTCAGTACTTC.

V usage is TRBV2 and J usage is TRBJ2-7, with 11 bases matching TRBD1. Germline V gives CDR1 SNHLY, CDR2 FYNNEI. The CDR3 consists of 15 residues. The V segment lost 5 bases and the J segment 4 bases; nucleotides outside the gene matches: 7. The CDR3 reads CASSWDRGGTYEQYV. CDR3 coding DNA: TGTGCCAGCAGTTGGGACAGGGGGGGTACGTACGAGCAGTACGTC.

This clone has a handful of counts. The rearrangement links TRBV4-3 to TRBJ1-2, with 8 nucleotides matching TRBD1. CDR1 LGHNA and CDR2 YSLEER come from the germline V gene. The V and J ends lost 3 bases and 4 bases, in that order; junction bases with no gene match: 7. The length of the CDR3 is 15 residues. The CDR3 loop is CASSQGGQGVYGYTF. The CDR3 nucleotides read TGCGCCAGCAGCCAGGGAGGACAGGGCGTCTATGGCTACACCTTC.